The 3 T cell receptor beta chains below all came from one sample that was sequenced in a study of Graves' ophthalmopathy and Graves' hyperthyroidism. RNA transcripts were the source from which TCR beta CDR3 regions were amplified. Following a first-round RT-PCR that used HTBI primers, a second-round multiplex PCR was carried out. One entry per CDR3 protein, called by TCRdb with MiXCR from the multiplex PCR reads. This sample has just over 600,000 distinct CDR3 sequences, with about 20% found just once. The sample taken for sequencing was peripheral blood. The receptors originated from a woman aged 18-35 years with stable Graves' hyperthyroidism. Some clones in this sample may be carry-over from other donors' samples.

This clonotype has ten or more counts. The rearrangement uses TRBV2 and TRBJ1-2; a possible D gene is TRBD1 (5 bases). The CDR3 spans 14 residues. With 6 bases removed from V and 3 bases from J, the gap between germline ends came to 14 bases. Looked up from germline, CDR1 is SNHLY and CDR2 is FYNNEI. The CDR3 sequence is CASSEPGGDYGYTF. The CDR3, as DNA: TGTGCCAGCAGCGAACCGGGGGGGGACTATGGCTACACCTTC. Filled out from reference TRBV2 and TRBJ1-2, the complete variable domain reads EPEVTQTPSHQVTQMGQEVILRCVPISNHLYFYWYRQILGQKVEFLVSFYNNEISEKSEIFDDQFSVERPDGSNFTLKIRSTKLEDSAMYFCASSEPGGDYGYTFGSGTRLTVV.

This clonotype came up many times. The rearrangement links TRBV13 to TRBJ2-7, with D perhaps matching TRBD2 (5 bases). Germline-derived CDR1 and CDR2 are PRHDT and FYEKMQ (reference sequence). Trimming pared 1 base from V and 3 bases from J, leaving 10 bases between. This CDR3 comprises 14 residues. CDR3 sequence reads: CASSLEERVYEQYF. The CDR3 nucleotides are TGTGCCAGCAGCTTAGAGGAGAGGGTCTACGAGCAGTACTTC.

This clonotype was seen just once. A much larger clone lies a single base off, so this may be a read error. V is TRBV7-2 and J is TRBJ1-5, with a possible D match to TRBD1 (6 bases). The CDR3 sequence is 14 residues long. Trimming removed 7 bases at V and 9 bases at J, with 19 bases between. Germline loops: CDR1 SGHTA, CDR2 FQGNSA. This CDR3 reads CASNGGQGHRPQHF. The CDR3 DNA reads TGTGCCAGCAACGGGGGGCAGGGGCATCGGCCCCAGCATTTT.